These 32 T cell receptor beta chains came from one sample sequenced in a study of shared clonotypes between healthy human individuals. CD8 cells regarded as naive lacked CD45RO, were positively chosen for CCR7, and omitted terminally differentiated effector memory CD45RA+ cells. Data came from immunoSEQ multiplex PCR; TCRdb stores just in-frame clones and leaves some out. The table shows 2 million or so clones, with about 94% occurring only once. The sequenced sample consisted of naive CD8+ T cells sorted from blood. These receptors were obtained from a man aged 18 to 35 in good health.

V usage is TRBV6-1 and J usage is TRBJ2-7; D call uncertain. V lost 1 base and J lost 0, with 7 bases in between. This CDR3 region has 14 residues. CDR1 is MNHNS and CDR2 is SASEGT in the germline V gene. CDR3 residues: CASSEVSSSYEQYF. CDR3 nucleotides: TGTGCCAGCAGTGAAGTCAGCTCCTCCTACGAGCAGTACTTC.

In its sample, this clone was seen once. The V and J genes are TRBV27 and TRBJ2-5, with D maybe TRBD2 (5 bases). The V gene lost 11 bases and the J gene lost 7 bases, with 26 bases spanning the gap. The CDR3 totals 15 residues. Germline V gene sequence: CDR1 MNHEY, CDR2 SMNVEV (reference sequence). The CDR3 sequence: CAFIPSGPPGVTQYF. The CDR3 nucleotides are TGTGCCTTCATACCGAGCGGCCCCCCAGGTGTGACCCAGTACTTC.

Only one count was recorded for this clone. The chain employs TRBV7-9 and TRBJ1-2; D gene ambiguous. Germline loops: CDR1 SEHNR, CDR2 FQNEAQ (reference sequence). V was clipped by 8 bases and J by 4 bases, with 17 bases between them. This CDR3 comprises 14 residues. The CDR3, as DNA: TGTGCCAGCCGTGCGGCTGGCTTAACCTATGGCTACACCTTC. Encoded protein: CASRAAGLTYGYTF.

The V gene is TRBV7-9, the J gene TRBJ1-2; D may be TRBD1 (6 bases). CDR3 length: 14 residues. The germline gives CDR1 SEHNR, CDR2 FQNEAQ (reference sequence). V lost 1 base, J lost 5 bases, and 11 bases lay in between. Here the CDR3 reads CASSLELQGYGYTF. As DNA, the CDR3 is TGTGCCAGCAGCTTAGAGTTACAGGGATATGGCTACACCTTC.

V is TRBV27 and J is TRBJ2-1, with D unresolved. Per the germline V gene, CDR1 is MNHEY and CDR2 is SMNVEV (reference sequence). V lost 0 bases to trimming and J lost 0 bases, with 12 bases between them. The CDR3 covers 17 residues. In DNA, the CDR3 is TGTGCCAGCAGTTTATCGCACGCAGAGAGCTCCTACAATGAGCAGTTCTTC. Translating gives CASSLSHAESSYNEQFF.

The chain joins TRBV6-6 to TRBJ1-5; 7 nucleotides line up with TRBD1. V shed 6 bases and J 4 bases; nucleotides not matched to a gene: 9. Germline lookup yields CDR1 MNHNY and CDR2 SVGAGI (reference sequence). This CDR3 has 15 amino acids. CDR3 residues: CASRSDRERNQPQHF. The CDR3 DNA reads TGTGCCAGCAGGTCTGACAGGGAACGAAATCAGCCCCAGCATTTT.

The chain joins TRBV9 to TRBJ2-1; D not certain. V lost 3 bases, J lost 10 bases, and 8 bases lay in between. The CDR3 sequence is 11 residues long. Germline assignment: CDR1 SGDLS and CDR2 YYNGEE. In nucleotides, the CDR3 is TGTGCCAGCAGCGGAAGCGAAGAGCAGTTCTTC. Protein product: CASSGSEEQFF.

This chain uses TRBV10-2 with TRBJ2-7, with D perhaps given as TRBD1 or TRBD2 (5 bases each). Trimming took 4 bases from V and 2 from J, leaving 9 bases between them. The germline gives CDR1 WSHSY, CDR2 SAAADI. CDR3 size: 13 residues. This chain's CDR3 is CASSAGLAYEQYF. For the CDR3, the DNA is TGCGCCAGCAGTGCGGGGCTAGCCTACGAGCAGTACTTC.

J is TRBJ2-2 and V is TRBV4-1, with unresolved D. The germline V gene has CDR1 MGHRA and CDR2 YSYEKL. CDR3 size: 13 residues. V lost 2 bases, J lost 4 bases, and 5 bases lay in between. The CDR3 DNA sequence: TGCGCCAGCAGCCAACTACTCACCGGGGAGCTGTTTTTT. This encodes CASSQLLTGELFF.

The rearrangement links TRBV29-1 to TRBJ1-1; 8 positions agree with TRBD1. With 5 bases clipped from V and 5 bases from J, the junction kept 13 bases outside the gene matches. This CDR3 spans 15 amino acids. CDR1 is SQVTM, CDR2 ANQGSEA, per germline. The CDR3 nucleotides read TGCAGCGTTCATGACAGGGGAAGGGGAAGGACTGAAGCTTTCTTT. Protein: CSVHDRGRGRTEAFF.

The chain is built from TRBV28 and TRBJ2-2, with TRBD1 identical over 7 bases. The CDR3 length is 15 residues. V dropped 4 bases and J dropped 7; count of bases not matched to a gene: 9. CDR1 is MDHEN, CDR2 SYDVKM, per germline. The CDR3 protein is CASSSKTGLVGELFF. The CDR3, as DNA: TGTGCCAGCAGTTCCAAGACAGGGTTGGTCGGGGAGCTGTTTTTT.

Concerning this clone itself: Other DNA variants within this sample encode the same CDR3. The rearrangement joins TRBV7-9 to TRBJ2-5; D call uncertain. Germline assignment: CDR1 SEHNR and CDR2 FQNEAQ (reference sequence). Trimming stripped 1 base from V and 1 base from J, with 7 bases between. The CDR3 loop spans 14 amino acids. CDR3 sequence: CASSLDVSQETQYF. In nucleotides, the CDR3 is TGTGCCAGCAGCTTAGACGTTAGCCAAGAGACCCAGTACTTC.

The chain employs TRBV6-5 and TRBJ2-1; TRBD1 might be the D (5 bases). This CDR3 comprises 15 residues. Looked up from germline, CDR1 is MNHEY and CDR2 is SVGAGI. V was shortened by 0 bases and J by 7 bases, with 13 bases between the two germline ends. CDR3 nucleotide sequence: TGTGCCAGCAGTTACTCGAGTACAGGTGGGAATGAGCAGTTCTTC. Its translation: CASSYSSTGGNEQFF.

The V gene is TRBV5-1, the J gene TRBJ1-6, with 7 bases fitting TRBD1. V shed 5 bases, J shed 8 bases, and the junction held 7 bases outside the gene matches. The CDR3 spans 14 residues. Looked up from germline, CDR1 is SGHRS and CDR2 is YFSETQ. The CDR3 DNA sequence: TGCGCCAGCAGTCTTGACAGGGTGTATTCACCCCTCCACTTT. Residues: CASSLDRVYSPLHF.

This chain uses TRBV5-4 with TRBJ2-7; 7 bases line up with TRBD2. From germline, CDR1 is SGHNT and CDR2 YYREEE (reference sequence). CDR3 length: 15 residues. The V segment lost 5 bases and the J segment 3 bases; nucleotides outside the gene matches: 11. CDR3 in amino acids: CASRPAGTNLYEQYF. For the CDR3, the DNA is TGTGCCAGCAGACCCGCCGGGACTAATCTCTACGAGCAGTACTTC.

The chain combines TRBV7-9 with TRBJ1-2, with TRBD1 matching over 7 bases. CDR3 length equals 14 residues. The germline gives CDR1 SEHNR, CDR2 FQNEAQ (reference sequence). Trimming at V came to 5 bases and at J to 4 bases, leaving 7 bases not matched to a gene. CDR3 bases: TGTGCCAGCAGCCTAACAGGGGAGTCCTATGGCTACACCTTC. It codes for CASSLTGESYGYTF.

The V gene is TRBV6-5, the J gene TRBJ2-7, with TRBD1 as a possible D gene (6 bases). This CDR3 region has 15 residues. Germline CDR1 is MNHEY and CDR2 is SVGAGI. V gave up 0 bases and J gave up 6 bases, with 15 bases separating them. The CDR3 reads CASSYSVDSGSEQYF. CDR3 bases: TGTGCCAGCAGTTACTCGGTGGACAGCGGCTCCGAGCAGTACTTC.

This clone was seen once. This chain connects TRBV7-9 to TRBJ2-1; D is uncertain. Deletions cut 7 bases from V and 3 bases from J, with 16 bases between. This CDR3 has 15 residues. The germline V gene has CDR1 SEHNR and CDR2 FQNEAQ (reference sequence). CDR3 nucleotides: TGTGCCAGCAACTCTAGGTTCCAAATCTACAATGAGCAGTTCTTC. Protein product: CASNSRFQIYNEQFF.

The V and J genes are TRBV7-9 and TRBJ2-7; D might be TRBD2 (5 bases). Per germline, CDR1 SEHNR and CDR2 FQNEAQ (reference sequence). This CDR3 is built from 16 residues. V lost 2 bases to trimming and J lost 7 bases, with 21 bases between them. As DNA, the CDR3 is TGTGCCAGCAGCTTATCTGAGGGCAATCCCCCCCTTGAGCAGTACTTC. Amino acids: CASSLSEGNPPLEQYF.

The chain combines TRBV5-4 with TRBJ1-2, with 7 positions matching TRBD1. V lost 2 bases, J lost 4 bases, and 5 bases stayed unmatched. The CDR3 has 14 amino acids. From germline, CDR1 is SGHNT and CDR2 YYREEE (reference sequence). CDR3: CASSFGGGGYGYTF. DNA of the CDR3: TGTGCCAGCAGCTTCGGAGGGGGCGGCTATGGCTACACCTTC. Together with reference TRBV5-4 and TRBJ1-2, the CDR3 gives the full variable domain: ETGVTQSPTHLIKTRGQQVTLRCSSQSGHNTVSWYQQALGQGPQFIFQYYREEENGRGNFPPRFSGLQFPNYSSELNVNALELDDSALYLCASSFGGGGYGYTFGSGTRLTVV.

The rearrangement joins TRBV5-4 to TRBJ2-5; TRBD1 or TRBD2 may be the D gene (5 bases each). Germline CDR1 SGHNT, CDR2 YYREEE (reference sequence). The CDR3 consists of 13 residues. V lost 5 bases to trimming and J lost 4 bases, with 12 bases between them. CDR3 loop: CASRRDPGETQYF. The CDR3 DNA is TGTGCCAGCAGGAGGGACCCTGGAGAGACCCAGTACTTC. The full variable domain, rest sourced from reference TRBV5-4 and TRBJ2-5, is ETGVTQSPTHLIKTRGQQVTLRCSSQSGHNTVSWYQQALGQGPQFIFQYYREEENGRGNFPPRFSGLQFPNYSSELNVNALELDDSALYLCASRRDPGETQYFGPGTRLLVL.

In this sample, this clone turned up once. CDR3 in amino acids: CASSKRFGSYEQYF. CDR3 in DNA: TGTGCCAGCAGCAAAAGGTTTGGTTCCTACGAGCAGTACTTC. The chain has TRBV7-8 and TRBJ2-7; no clear D. Germline V gene data show CDR1 as SGHVS and CDR2 as FQNEAQ. CDR3 length: 14 amino acids. V was cut by 5 bases and J by 1 base, with 12 bases left in between.

To note about this clone: Germline is not matched at one junction end, which may reflect a read error. The genes are TRBV7-9 and TRBJ2-3; D is perhaps TRBD2 (6 bases). CDR1 and CDR2 (germline): SEHNR, FQNEAQ (reference sequence). The CDR3 sequence is 16 residues long. This CDR3 reads CASSLAPGGSTDMQYF. The CDR3 region has the DNA TGTGCCAGCAGCTTAGCCCCCGGGGGTTCTACAGATATGCAGTATTTT. Combining the CDR3 with reference TRBV7-9 and TRBJ2-3 gives the whole variable domain DTGVSQNPRHKITKRGQNVTFRCDPISEHNRLYWYRQTLGQGPEFLTYFQNEAQLEKSRLLSDRFSAERPKGSFSTLEIQRTEQGDSAMYLCASSLAPGGSTDMQYFGPGTRLTVL.

The rearrangement links TRBV19 to TRBJ1-6; weak D call: TRBD1 (5 bases). Trimming pared 6 bases from V and 8 bases from J, leaving 14 bases between. Germline CDR1 is LNHDA and CDR2 is SQIVND (reference sequence). The CDR3 is 14 residues long. CDR3 residues: CASSSGPGHSPLHF. The CDR3 nucleotides read TGTGCCAGTAGCTCGGGACCTGGACATTCACCCCTCCACTTT.

This chain joins TRBV27 and TRBJ2-1, with D unclear. Trimming shortened V by 2 bases and J by 7 bases, and 9 bases separated the two germline ends. The CDR3 has 13 residues. The germline gives CDR1 MNHEY, CDR2 SMNVEV (reference sequence). The CDR3, as DNA: TGTGCCAGCAGTTTACACTCGCGGAATGAGCAGTTCTTC. Amino acid sequence: CASSLHSRNEQFF.

The gene calls are TRBV5-8 and TRBJ1-1; D uncertain. The CDR3 covers 11 residues. The germline CDR1 and CDR2 sequences are SGHTS and YDEGEE. V dropped 4 bases and J dropped 7 bases, with 8 bases sitting between them. CDR3 in DNA: TGTGCCAGCAGCGCGACCAGTGAAGCTTTCTTT. Translation: CASSATSEAFF.

The chain carries TRBV7-9 and TRBJ1-2; D not resolved. The CDR3 sequence is 14 residues long. CDR1 and CDR2 (germline): SEHNR, FQNEAQ (reference sequence). The V and J ends lost 1 base and 8 bases respectively, with 14 bases between them. DNA of the CDR3: TGTGCCAGCAGCTTAGTTGGCAGTAAGAACGGCTACACCTTC. It encodes CASSLVGSKNGYTF.

J is TRBJ1-3 and V is TRBV2; the D is unclear. Trimming cost V 6 bases and J 6 bases, with 9 bases left between them. Germline CDR1 SNHLY, CDR2 FYNNEI. CDR3 length equals 12 residues. CDR3 coding DNA: TGTGCCAGCAGGGGAGTTCTAAACACCATATATTTT. It is translated as CASRGVLNTIYF.

This clone was counted between two and nine times. V and J are TRBV11-2 and TRBJ1-2; 7 nucleotides match TRBD1. Germline V gene lookup returns CDR1 SGHAT and CDR2 FQNNGV. The CDR3 is 14 amino acids. Trimming at V came to 1 base and at J to 6 bases, leaving 5 bases not matched to a gene. CDR3 amino acids: CASSLVGGGHGYTF. The CDR3 region has the DNA TGTGCCAGCAGCTTAGTTGGAGGGGGCCATGGCTACACCTTC.

Here the CDR3 DNA reads TGTGCCAGCAGCAAAAGGTGGTTTAGGACTAACTATGGCTACACCTTC. Protein: CASSKRWFRTNYGYTF. This chain links TRBV21-1 with TRBJ1-2. TRBV21-1 is marked as a pseudogene. The CDR3 runs to 16 residues.

V is TRBV27 and J is TRBJ2-7; TRBD1 matches at 11 bases. This CDR3 region has 14 residues. V was pared by 5 bases and J by 7 bases, with 7 bases of the junction left unmatched. CDR1 is MNHEY and CDR2 is SMNVEV in the germline V gene (reference sequence). The CDR3 sequence is CASSAGQGVGEQYF. The CDR3 coding sequence is TGTGCCAGCAGTGCGGGACAGGGGGTAGGGGAGCAGTACTTC.

The chain has TRBV4-1 and TRBJ2-1; either TRBD1 or TRBD2 may supply D (5 bases each). CDR3 length equals 14 residues. In germline, CDR1 is MGHRA, CDR2 YSYEKL. V was trimmed by 0 bases and J by 8 bases, leaving 11 bases between them. This CDR3 is CASSQDPRGDEQFF. The CDR3, as DNA: TGCGCCAGCAGCCAAGACCCCAGAGGGGATGAGCAGTTCTTC.